This T cell receptor (beta chain) derives from a study of technical replicates of blood from several donors. Data came from immunoSEQ multiplex PCR; TCRdb stores just in-frame clones and leaves some out. The repertoire holds 68,000 or so clones, with nearly 98% as singletons. The CDR3 runs to 11 residues. CDR1 is MGHDK and CDR2 is SYGVNS in the germline V gene. V lost 7 bases and J lost 4, with 8 bases in between. The sample consisted of T cells isolated from PBMCs. This TCR derives from a human donor in good health. The chain is built from TRBV25-1 and TRBJ2-7; D possibly corresponds to TRBD1 (6 bases). The CDR3: CASIQGYEQYF. In DNA form, the CDR3 reads TGTGCCAGCATTCAGGGGTACGAGCAGTACTTC.